The clone carrying this TCR beta chain was seen repeatedly, ten times or more. These data originate in a study of T cells in Graves' hyperthyroidism and ophthalmopathy. Patients affected by ophthalmopathy presented a Clinical Activity Score of at least 3, a NOSPECS grade of at least 4, and disease duration below 3 months. V shed 3 bases and J shed 10 bases, with 9 bases lying between them. The V gene's germline CDR1 is SNHLY and CDR2 FYNNEI. This CDR3 has 11 amino acids. The investigators amplified TCR beta CDR3 regions from RNA transcripts. A first-round RT-PCR of the TCR CDR3 used the HTBI primer set. TCRdb called the multiplex PCR reads again in MiXCR, with one record for every CDR3 protein. Here the sample spans more than 500,000 distinct CDR3 sequences, 16% being singletons.

The clonotype originates from a woman aged 25 to 39 with Graves' ophthalmopathy. This rearrangement joins TRBV2 to TRBJ1-1; D not certain. The sequencing input was blood. DNA of the CDR3: TGTGCCAGCAGTGAGATATATGGAGCTTTCTTT. This codes for CASSEIYGAFF. The full variable domain, completed using reference TRBV2 and TRBJ1-1, is EPEVTQTPSHQVTQMGQEVILRCVPISNHLYFYWYRQILGQKVEFLVSFYNNEISEKSEIFDDQFSVERPDGSNFTLKIRSTKLEDSAMYFCASSEIYGAFFGQGTRLTVV.